The entry below describes one T cell receptor beta chain. This entry belongs to a study of blood T cell repertoires in COVID-19. Study details: Material from acute and convalescent COVID-19 was sourced from the United States, Italy and Spain. The cDNA or gDNA used as material had been derived from T cells, B-cell-depleted T cells, or PBMCs.

Original processing methods: Quantification of nucleated cells was approximated via reference gene primer amplification. Clones were sequenced by immunoSEQ multiplex PCR, and TCRdb holds only the in-frame ones, with some missing. From that table come the V and J calls and clone size; the DNA was used to work out D and trimming. The sample carries fewer than 250,000 clones, approximately 84% recorded once. Germline CDR1 is SGHRS and CDR2 is YFSETQ. Between the trimmed V and J ends, which lost 1 base and 3 bases, there was a span of 8 bases. CDR3 size: 14 residues. Sequencing input: peripheral blood. The clonotype originates from a man aged 50 or older with acute or convalescent COVID-19. The chain is built from TRBV5-1 and TRBJ2-4; D might be TRBD1 (5 bases). The CDR3 DNA follows: TGCGCCAGCAGCTTGACAGGAGACAAAAACATTCAGTACTTC. This encodes CASSLTGDKNIQYF.